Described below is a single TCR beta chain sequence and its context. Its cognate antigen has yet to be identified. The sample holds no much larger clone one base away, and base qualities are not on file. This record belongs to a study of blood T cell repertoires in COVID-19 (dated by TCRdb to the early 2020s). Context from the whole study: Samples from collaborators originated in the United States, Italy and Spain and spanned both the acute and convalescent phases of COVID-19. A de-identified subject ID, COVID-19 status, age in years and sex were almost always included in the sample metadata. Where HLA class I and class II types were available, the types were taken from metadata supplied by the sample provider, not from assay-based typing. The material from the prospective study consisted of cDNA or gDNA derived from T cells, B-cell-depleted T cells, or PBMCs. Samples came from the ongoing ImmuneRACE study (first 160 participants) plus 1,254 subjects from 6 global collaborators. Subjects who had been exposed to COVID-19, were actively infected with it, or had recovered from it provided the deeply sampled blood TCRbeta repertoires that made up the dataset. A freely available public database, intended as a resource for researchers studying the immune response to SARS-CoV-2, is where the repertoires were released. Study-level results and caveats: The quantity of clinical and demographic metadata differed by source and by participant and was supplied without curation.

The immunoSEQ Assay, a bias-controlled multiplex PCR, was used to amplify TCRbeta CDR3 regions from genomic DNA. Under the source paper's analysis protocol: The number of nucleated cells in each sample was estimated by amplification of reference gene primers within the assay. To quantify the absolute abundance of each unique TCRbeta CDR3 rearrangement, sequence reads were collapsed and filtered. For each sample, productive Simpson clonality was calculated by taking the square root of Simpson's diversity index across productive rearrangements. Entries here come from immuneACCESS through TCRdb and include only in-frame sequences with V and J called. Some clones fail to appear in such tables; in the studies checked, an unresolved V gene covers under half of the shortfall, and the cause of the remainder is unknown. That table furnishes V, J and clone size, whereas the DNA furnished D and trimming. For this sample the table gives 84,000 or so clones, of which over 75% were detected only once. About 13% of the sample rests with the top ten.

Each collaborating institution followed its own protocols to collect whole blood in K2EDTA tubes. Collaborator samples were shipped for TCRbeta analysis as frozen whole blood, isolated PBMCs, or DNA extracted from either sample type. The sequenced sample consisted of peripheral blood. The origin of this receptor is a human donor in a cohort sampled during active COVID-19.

The CDR3: CASTSARRNSPLHF. The DNA is as follows: TGTGCCAGCACGTCCGCAAGGAGAAATTCACCCCTCCACTTT. The chain is made from TRBV2 and TRBJ1-6; the D gene cannot be named for sure. V lost 7 bases and J lost 7 bases; the stretch between them is 14 bases long. CDR1 SNHLY and CDR2 FYNNEI were looked up in the germline V gene. From the cysteine through the phenylalanine, the CDR3 covers 14 amino acids. Only the CDR3 DNA stays, 42 bases, in frame from base 1.